The next 25 T cell receptor beta chains were all read from a single sample in a study of Graves' ophthalmopathy and Graves' hyperthyroidism. Amplification of TCR beta CDR3 regions used RNA transcripts. An initial RT-PCR round employing HTBI primers preceded a second-round multiplex PCR. TCRdb reprocessed the multiplex PCR reads via MiXCR and lists one record per CDR3 protein. The sample includes some 520,000 distinct CDR3 sequences, 13% to 15% of them seen just once. The sample taken for sequencing was blood. Source of these receptors: a woman in her thirties with Graves' ophthalmopathy.

This clonotype was counted ten times or more. The chain couples TRBV5-4 to TRBJ2-5, with 9 bases fitting TRBD1. Germline loops: CDR1 SGHNT, CDR2 YYREEE (reference sequence). V gave up 4 bases and J gave up 1 base; unmatched junction bases: 2. This CDR3 has 14 residues. CDR3: CASSGGQGQETQYF. The CDR3 nucleotides are TGTGCCAGCAGCGGGGGACAGGGCCAAGAGACCCAGTACTTC. Full variable domain (outside the CDR3, taken from reference TRBV5-4 and TRBJ2-5): ETGVTQSPTHLIKTRGQQVTLRCSSQSGHNTVSWYQQALGQGPQFIFQYYREEENGRGNFPPRFSGLQFPNYSSELNVNALELDDSALYLCASSGGQGQETQYFGPGTRLLVL.

This clonotype was recorded at least ten times. The V call is TRBV20-1, the J call TRBJ2-4; TRBD2 might be the D (7 bases). The germline CDR1 and CDR2 sequences are DFQATT and SNEGSKA (reference sequence). CDR3 length: 17 amino acids. The ends were cut back, 2 bases at V and 0 bases at J, with 17 bases in the middle. CDR3 sequence (DNA): TGCAGTGCTAGAAGGGGGGCTAGCGGCTTAGCCAAAAACATTCAGTACTTC. Its translation: CSARRGASGLAKNIQYF.

This clonotype appeared many times. This sequence joins TRBV7-3 and TRBJ2-2, with TRBD2 as a possible D gene (6 bases). The CDR3 length is 14 residues. V lost 2 bases to trimming and J lost 6 bases, with 10 bases between them. Germline-derived CDR1 and CDR2 are SGHTA and FQGTGA. In nucleotides, the CDR3 is TGTGCCAGCAGCTTAGACGGGGGATCCGGGGAGCTGTTTTTT. This sequence encodes CASSLDGGSGELFF.

V gene TRBV30 combines with J gene TRBJ1-1; D possibly corresponds to TRBD1 (5 bases). The CDR3 spans 16 residues. Germline V gene sequence: CDR1 GTSNPN, CDR2 SVGIG (reference sequence). The ends were cut back, 0 bases at V and 1 base at J, with 15 bases in the middle. The CDR3 DNA reads TGTGCCTGGAGTGTACCGAGGACACTTGGGAACACTGAAGCTTTCTTT. Its translation: CAWSVPRTLGNTEAFF.

The chain couples TRBV6-1 to TRBJ1-5; 7 bases are shared with TRBD1. The CDR3 contains 15 residues. Germline lookup yields CDR1 MNHNS and CDR2 SASEGT. With 5 bases clipped from V and 1 base from J, the junction kept 5 bases outside the gene matches. CDR3 DNA sequence: TGTGCCAGCAGTAGGGGGCGACTGAGCAATCAGCCCCAGCATTTT. Protein: CASSRGRLSNQPQHF.

There are many counts of this clonotype. V usage is TRBV6-1 and J usage is TRBJ2-2, with D possibly TRBD2 on 5 matching bases. Looked up from germline, CDR1 is MNHNS and CDR2 is SASEGT. V lost 5 bases and J 0 bases, leaving 7 bases between the germline ends. The CDR3 extends over 14 amino acids. In DNA, the CDR3 is TGTGCCAGCAGTCAGGACTCGAACACCGGGGAGCTGTTTTTT. Its translation: CASSQDSNTGELFF.

This sequence joins TRBV27 and TRBJ2-7; weak D call: TRBD2 (6 bases). Germline V CDR1 and CDR2: MNHEY, SMNVEV (reference sequence). The CDR3 contains 14 residues. V was cut by 7 bases and J by 3 bases, with 16 bases left in between. The CDR3 reads CASNTLAPDYEQYF. For the CDR3, the DNA is TGTGCCAGCAACACTCTAGCGCCTGACTACGAGCAGTACTTC.

The V call is TRBV6-1, the J call TRBJ2-2, with 10 bases matching TRBD2. Unmatched junction bases numbered 5, after V lost 4 bases and J lost 6 bases. This CDR3 contains 15 residues. The germline V gene has CDR1 MNHNS and CDR2 SASEGT. Written as DNA, the CDR3 is TGTGCCAGCAGTGGGCTAGCGGGGGTCGCCGGGGAGCTGTTTTTT. Encoded protein: CASSGLAGVAGELFF.

This clonotype showed up many times. This sequence joins TRBV13 and TRBJ2-5; 7 bases are shared with TRBD1. J gave up 1 base and V 6 bases, and 2 bases lay outside the gene matches. Germline V gene lookup returns CDR1 PRHDT and CDR2 FYEKMQ (reference sequence). The CDR3 runs to 13 residues. CDR3 region: CASRYRGQETQYF. CDR3 bases: TGTGCCAGCAGGTACAGGGGCCAAGAGACCCAGTACTTC.

This clonotype was seen ten or more times. The junction departs from the called germline gene at one end, perhaps through a read error. This rearrangement joins TRBV12-3 or TRBV12-4 to TRBJ2-7; D gene ambiguous. The CDR3 length is 13 residues. DNA for the CDR3: TGTGCCAGCAGAGACATGGGAAGCTACGATCAGTACTTC. Its protein product is CASRDMGSYDQYF.

There are many counts of this clonotype. The chain joins TRBV6-1 to TRBJ1-5, with a possible D match to TRBD1 (5 bases). CDR1 and CDR2 from the germline V gene are MNHNS and SASEGT. Trimming left V 5 bases short and J 4 bases short, with 12 bases between. The CDR3 runs to 14 residues. In DNA, the CDR3 is TGTGCCAGCAGTCTAGCGGGGGAAAATCAGCCCCAGCATTTT. Encoded protein: CASSLAGENQPQHF.

Ten or more counts support this clonotype. This rearrangement joins TRBV2 to TRBJ2-7; 7 positions match TRBD1. The germline V gene has CDR1 SNHLY and CDR2 FYNNEI. The CDR3 is 13 residues long. V lost 6 bases, J lost 6 bases, and 8 bases stayed unmatched. The CDR3 here is CASRETTGSEQYF. Here the CDR3 DNA reads TGTGCCAGCAGGGAAACGACAGGGTCCGAGCAGTACTTC.

The chain has TRBV5-1 and TRBJ1-5, with 8 bases that match TRBD1. The CDR3 length is 15 residues. Trimming cost V 4 bases and J 6 bases; bases outside gene matches: 9. CDR1 and CDR2 (germline): SGHRS, YFSETQ. For the CDR3, the DNA is TGCGCCAGCAGCCCCGGACAGGGAAGTGTTCAGCCCCAGCATTTT. Translated: CASSPGQGSVQPQHF.

This clonotype was recorded at least ten times. The chain has TRBV4-1 and TRBJ1-5; no clear D. Trimming removed 5 bases from V and 0 bases from J, with 8 bases in between. The CDR3 is 14 amino acids. Germline-derived CDR1 and CDR2 are MGHRA and YSYEKL. The CDR3 reads CASSKPGSNQPQHF. The CDR3 DNA reads as TGCGCCAGCAGCAAACCGGGTAGCAATCAGCCCCAGCATTTT.

This clonotype came up many times. This chain joins TRBV20-1 and TRBJ2-7, with 9 nucleotides matching TRBD1. Germline V gene data show CDR1 as DFQATT and CDR2 as SNEGSKA (reference sequence). V was clipped by 5 bases and J by 5 bases; unmatched bases: 7. This CDR3 spans 13 amino acids. For the CDR3, the DNA is TGCAGTGCTGGGGACAGGGTAAACCACGAGCAGTACTTC. Translation: CSAGDRVNHEQYF.

This clonotype turned up a few times. The V gene is TRBV6-2 or TRBV6-3, the J gene TRBJ1-1; unclear D gene. Germline V gives CDR1 MNHEY, CDR2 SVGEGT. The CDR3 sequence is 12 residues long. V was cut by 8 bases and J by 7 bases, with 14 bases left in between. The CDR3 reads CASLARTNEAFF. In DNA, the CDR3 is TGTGCCAGCCTGGCCCGCACCAATGAAGCTTTCTTT.

The table lists this clonotype with many counts. This sequence joins TRBV28 and TRBJ1-6, with TRBD1 identical over 8 bases. Germline V CDR1 and CDR2: MDHEN, SYDVKM. With V trimmed by 5 bases and J by 5 bases, 17 bases remained unmatched. CDR3 length: 19 residues. CDR3 DNA sequence: TGTGCCAGCAGTCTACAGGGGGTGTTGGGCATAGCGGATAATTCACCCCTCCACTTT. Translating it yields CASSLQGVLGIADNSPLHF.

The chain combines TRBV12-3 or TRBV12-4 with TRBJ1-1; maybe TRBD1 (6 bases). The CDR3 sequence is 14 residues long. Trimming cost V 6 bases and J 4 bases, with 15 bases left between them. CDR3 sequence (DNA): TGTGCCAGCAGCCCTACAGGGAGGGCCACTGAAGCTTTCTTT. Translation gives CASSPTGRATEAFF.

There are many counts of this clonotype. One end of the junction is discordant with germline, which a read error may explain. V usage is TRBV12-3 or TRBV12-4 and J usage is TRBJ2-7; unclear D gene. The CDR3 contains 15 residues. The CDR3 region has the DNA TGTGCCTGCAGCCCGGGTCCTCAAGGGTCCTACGAGCAGTACTTC. It codes for CACSPGPQGSYEQYF.

V usage is TRBV20-1 and J usage is TRBJ2-7, with D unresolved. V gave up 0 bases and J gave up 3 bases, with 15 bases separating them. CDR1 is DFQATT and CDR2 is SNEGSKA in the germline V gene (reference sequence). The CDR3 extends over 15 amino acids. The CDR3: CSARDRRLWSYEQYF. Written as DNA, the CDR3 is TGCAGTGCTAGAGATCGGCGACTTTGGAGCTACGAGCAGTACTTC.

This sequence joins TRBV6-1 and TRBJ2-7, with 7 bases lining up with TRBD2. The CDR3 length is 14 residues. J was trimmed by 2 bases and V by 6 bases; bases with no gene match: 7. Germline V gives CDR1 MNHNS, CDR2 SASEGT. The CDR3 region is CASRRSGDPYEQYF. The DNA of the CDR3 is TGTGCCAGCAGAAGGAGCGGGGATCCCTACGAGCAGTACTTC.

This clonotype was counted ten times or more. CDR3 DNA: TGCGCCAGCAGCCAAGGGACTAGCGGGACCCCTTTCTACGAGCAGTACTTC. Its translation: CASSQGTSGTPFYEQYF. The V and J genes are TRBV5-1 and TRBJ2-7, with 13 bases that match TRBD2. The CDR3 covers 17 residues. Germline V gene sequence: CDR1 SGHRS, CDR2 YFSETQ. Unmatched junction bases numbered 10, after V lost 4 bases and J lost 3 bases.

This clonotype occurred many times. The chain couples TRBV15 to TRBJ1-1; no firm D call. The CDR3 has 14 residues. Germline assignment: CDR1 LNHNV and CDR2 YYDKDF (reference sequence). V lost 3 bases and J 1 base, leaving 9 bases between the germline ends. CDR3 bases: TGTGCCACCAGCAGGTTGTCGGGGAACACTGAAGCTTTCTTT. It codes for CATSRLSGNTEAFF.

This clonotype was recorded many times. This chain connects TRBV6-5 to TRBJ2-7; no clear D. Germline values: CDR1 MNHEY, CDR2 SVGAGI. V was cut by 2 bases and J by 2 bases, with 10 bases left in between. The CDR3 loop spans 14 amino acids. The CDR3 DNA reads TGTGCCAGCAGTTACGACGAAGGGACCTACGAGCAGTACTTC. Protein product: CASSYDEGTYEQYF.

This chain links TRBV30 with TRBJ2-5, with a weak D call TRBD2 (5 bases). This CDR3 is 13 amino acids long. The V gene's germline CDR1 is GTSNPN and CDR2 SVGIG (reference sequence). The ends were cut back, 5 bases at V and 1 base at J, with 11 bases in the middle. CDR3: CAWAGGSQETQYF. The CDR3 region has the DNA TGTGCCTGGGCGGGCGGGTCCCAAGAGACCCAGTACTTC.